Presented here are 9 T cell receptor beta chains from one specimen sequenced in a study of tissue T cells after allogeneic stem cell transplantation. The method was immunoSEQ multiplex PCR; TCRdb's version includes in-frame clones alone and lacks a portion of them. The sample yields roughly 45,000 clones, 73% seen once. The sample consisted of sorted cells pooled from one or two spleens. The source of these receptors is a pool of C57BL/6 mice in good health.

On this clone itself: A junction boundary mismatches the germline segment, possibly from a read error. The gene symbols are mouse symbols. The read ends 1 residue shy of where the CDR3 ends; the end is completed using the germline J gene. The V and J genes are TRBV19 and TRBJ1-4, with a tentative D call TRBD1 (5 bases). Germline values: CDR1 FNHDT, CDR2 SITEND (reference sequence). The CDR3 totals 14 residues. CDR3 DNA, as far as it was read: TGTGCCAGCAGTATAGGGGGCCTCAACGAAAAATTATTT. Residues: CASSIGGLNEKLF. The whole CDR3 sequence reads CASSIGGLNEKLFF.

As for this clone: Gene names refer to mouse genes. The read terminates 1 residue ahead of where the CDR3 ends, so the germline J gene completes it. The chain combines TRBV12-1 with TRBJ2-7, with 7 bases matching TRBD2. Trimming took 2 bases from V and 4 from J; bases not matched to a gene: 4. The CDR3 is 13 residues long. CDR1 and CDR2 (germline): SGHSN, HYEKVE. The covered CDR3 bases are TGTGCCAGCTCTCCCCGGGGGGGATATGAACAGTAC. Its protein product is CASSPRGGYEQY. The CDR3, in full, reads CASSPRGGYEQYF.

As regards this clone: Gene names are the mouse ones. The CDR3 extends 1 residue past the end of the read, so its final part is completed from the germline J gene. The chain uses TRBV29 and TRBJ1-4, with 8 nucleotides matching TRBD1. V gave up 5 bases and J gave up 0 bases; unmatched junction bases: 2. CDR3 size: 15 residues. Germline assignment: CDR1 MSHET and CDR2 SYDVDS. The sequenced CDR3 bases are TGTGCTAGCAGTCCGGACAGGGTTTCCAACGAAAGATTATTT. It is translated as CASSPDRVSNERLF. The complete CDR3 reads CASSPDRVSNERLFF.

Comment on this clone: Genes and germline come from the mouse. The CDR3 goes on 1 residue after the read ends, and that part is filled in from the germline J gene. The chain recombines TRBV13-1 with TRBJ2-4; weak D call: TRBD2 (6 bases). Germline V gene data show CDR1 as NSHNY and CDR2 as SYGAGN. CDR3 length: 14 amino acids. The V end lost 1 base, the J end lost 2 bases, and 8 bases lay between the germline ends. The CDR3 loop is CASSDLGLQNTLYF. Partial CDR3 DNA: TGTGCCAGCAGTGATCTGGGACTTCAAAACACCTTGTAC.

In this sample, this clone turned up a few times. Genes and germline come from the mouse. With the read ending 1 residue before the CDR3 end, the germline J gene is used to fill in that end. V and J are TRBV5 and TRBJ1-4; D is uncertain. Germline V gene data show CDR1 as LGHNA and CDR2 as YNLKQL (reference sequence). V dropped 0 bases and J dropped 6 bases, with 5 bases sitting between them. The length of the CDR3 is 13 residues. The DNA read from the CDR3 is TGTGCCAGCAGCCAAGAGCCCCACGAAAGATTATTT. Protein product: CASSQEPHERLF. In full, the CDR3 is CASSQEPHERLFF.

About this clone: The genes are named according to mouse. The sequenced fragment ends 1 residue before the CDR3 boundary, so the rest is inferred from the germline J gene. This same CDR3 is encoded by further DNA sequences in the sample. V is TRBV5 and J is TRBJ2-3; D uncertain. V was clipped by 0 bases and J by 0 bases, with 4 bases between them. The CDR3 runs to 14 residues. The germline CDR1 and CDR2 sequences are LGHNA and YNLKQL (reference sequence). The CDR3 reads CASSQEGSAETLYF. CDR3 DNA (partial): TGTGCCAGCAGCCAAGAAGGGAGTGCAGAAACGCTGTAT.

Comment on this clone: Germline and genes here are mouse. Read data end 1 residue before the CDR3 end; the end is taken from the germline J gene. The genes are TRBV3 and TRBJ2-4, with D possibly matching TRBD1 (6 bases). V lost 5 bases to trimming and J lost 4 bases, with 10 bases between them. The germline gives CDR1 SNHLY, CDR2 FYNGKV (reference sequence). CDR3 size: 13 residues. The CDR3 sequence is CASSPGQKNTLYF. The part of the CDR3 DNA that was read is TGTGCCAGCAGCCCGGGACAAAAAAACACCTTGTAC.

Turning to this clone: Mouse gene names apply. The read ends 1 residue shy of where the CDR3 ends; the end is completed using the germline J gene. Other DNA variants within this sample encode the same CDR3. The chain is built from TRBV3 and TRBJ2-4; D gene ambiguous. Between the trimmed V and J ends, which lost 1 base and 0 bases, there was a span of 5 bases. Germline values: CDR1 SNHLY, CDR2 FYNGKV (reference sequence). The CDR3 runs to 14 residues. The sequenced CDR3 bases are TGTGCCAGCAGCTTAGAAGGTAGTCAAAACACCTTGTAC. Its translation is CASSLEGSQNTLY. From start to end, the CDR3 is CASSLEGSQNTLYF.

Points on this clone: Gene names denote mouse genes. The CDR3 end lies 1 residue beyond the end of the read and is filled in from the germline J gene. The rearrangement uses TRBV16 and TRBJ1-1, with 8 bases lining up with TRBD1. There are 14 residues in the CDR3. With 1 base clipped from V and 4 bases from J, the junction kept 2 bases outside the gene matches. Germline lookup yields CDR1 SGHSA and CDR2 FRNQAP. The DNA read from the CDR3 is TGTGCAAGCAGCTTAGCAGGGGGCCGCACAGAAGTCTTC. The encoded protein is CASSLAGGRTEVF. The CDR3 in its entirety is CASSLAGGRTEVFF. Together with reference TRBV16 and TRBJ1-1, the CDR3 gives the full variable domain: NAGVIQTPRHKVTGKGQEATLWCEPISGHSAVFWYRQTIVQGLEFLTYFRNQAPIDDSGMPKERFSAQMPNQSHSTLKIQSTQPQDSAVYLCASSLAGGRTEVFFGKGTRLTVV.